These 22 T cell receptor beta chains share one sample of origin, sequenced in a study of blood T cell repertoires in COVID-19. This table comes from immunoSEQ multiplex PCR, and its TCRdb copy is limited to in-frame clones, with some not included. The sample includes some 260,000 clones, approximately 88% of them seen just once. The specimen was peripheral blood. The source of these receptors is a woman aged 70-85 years with COVID-19, enrolled during active disease.

The chain uses TRBV9 and TRBJ2-7, with 7 bases that match TRBD2. The CDR3 has 14 residues. The germline V gene has CDR1 SGDLS and CDR2 YYNGEE. V lost 4 bases, J lost 0 bases, and 4 bases stayed unmatched. The CDR3 spells CASSSERGSYEQYF. In nucleotides, the CDR3 is TGTGCCAGCAGCTCTGAGCGGGGCTCCTACGAGCAGTACTTC.

V gene TRBV24-1 combines with J gene TRBJ2-7, with TRBD2 identical over 11 bases. The CDR3 consists of 16 residues. The V gene end was trimmed by 7 bases and the J gene end by 6 bases; junction bases not matched to a gene: 13. Germline V gives CDR1 KGHDR, CDR2 SFDVKD. CDR3 nucleotide sequence: TGTGCCACCAGCCCCATAGCGGGAGGGCCCCTTAGCGAGCAGTACTTC. Translated, it gives CATSPIAGGPLSEQYF.

This chain links TRBV7-3 with TRBJ1-3, with a weak D call TRBD1 (5 bases). The germline V gene has CDR1 SGHTA and CDR2 FQGTGA. Trimming took 1 base from V and 3 from J, leaving 10 bases between them. The CDR3 is 15 amino acids. The chain's CDR3 is CASSLSGGDGNTIYF. CDR3 coding DNA: TGTGCCAGCAGCTTAAGCGGGGGGGATGGAAACACCATATATTTT.

The gene calls are TRBV5-1 and TRBJ2-5; TRBD2 agrees at 12 bases. The CDR3 spans 16 residues. Germline V gene sequence: CDR1 SGHRS, CDR2 YFSETQ. V shed 4 bases, J shed 2 bases, and the junction held 6 bases outside the gene matches. The CDR3 loop is CASSLRTSGVQETQYF. Here the CDR3 DNA reads TGCGCCAGCAGCCTCCGGACTAGCGGGGTTCAAGAGACCCAGTACTTC. The full variable domain, its missing parts supplied by reference TRBV5-1 and TRBJ2-5, is KAGVTQTPRYLIKTRGQQVTLSCSPISGHRSVSWYQQTPGQGLQFLFEYFSETQRNKGNFPGRFSGRQFSNSRSEMNVSTLELGDSALYLCASSLRTSGVQETQYFGPGTRLLVL.

The chain employs TRBV7-6 and TRBJ1-3; D may be TRBD1 (6 bases). V was clipped by 5 bases and J by 0 bases, with 17 bases between them. Per the germline V gene, CDR1 is SGHVS and CDR2 is FNYEAQ. The CDR3 has 17 residues. CDR3 sequence reads: CASSQGPGHFSGNTIYF. Here the CDR3 DNA reads TGTGCCAGCAGCCAGGGGCCGGGACACTTCTCTGGAAACACCATATATTTT. Filled out from reference TRBV7-6 and TRBJ1-3, the complete variable domain reads GAGVSQSPRYKVTKRGQDVALRCDPISGHVSLYWYRQALGQGPEFLTYFNYEAQQDKSGLPNDRFSAERPEGSISTLTIQRTEQRDSAMYRCASSQGPGHFSGNTIYFGEGSWLTVV.

The gene calls are TRBV7-9 and TRBJ1-5, with 7 bases fitting TRBD1. Trimming cost V 1 base and J 3 bases; bases outside gene matches: 3. The germline V gene encodes CDR1 SEHNR and CDR2 FQNEAQ (reference sequence). The CDR3 totals 15 residues. The CDR3 region has the DNA TGTGCCAGCAGCTTAGACGGGACAGTCAATCAGCCCCAGCATTTT. The encoded protein is CASSLDGTVNQPQHF. The variable domain in full, with the rest retrieved from reference TRBV7-9 and TRBJ1-5, is DTGVSQNPRHKITKRGQNVTFRCDPISEHNRLYWYRQTLGQGPEFLTYFQNEAQLEKSRLLSDRFSAERPKGSFSTLEIQRTEQGDSAMYLCASSLDGTVNQPQHFGDGTRLSIL.

This chain links TRBV6-6 with TRBJ1-6; D may be TRBD1 (5 bases). Germline V gene sequence: CDR1 MNHNY, CDR2 SVGAGI (reference sequence). The CDR3 loop spans 14 amino acids. V was trimmed by 2 bases and J by 7 bases, leaving 9 bases between them. The CDR3 sequence: CASSYQGRNSPLHF. DNA of the CDR3: TGTGCCAGCAGTTACCAGGGTCGGAATTCACCCCTCCACTTT.

CDR3 region: CASSREPGQGTEAFF. CDR3 DNA: TGTGCCAGCAGCCGTGAACCGGGACAGGGGACTGAAGCTTTCTTT. The chain has TRBV6-2 or TRBV6-3 and TRBJ1-1; 10 nucleotides agree with TRBD1. Germline CDR1 and CDR2: MNHEY and SVGEGT. CDR3 length equals 15 residues. Trimming at V came to 6 bases and at J to 5 bases, leaving 9 bases not matched to a gene.

Regarding this clone: Other DNA sequences within the sample encode an identical CDR3. This chain connects TRBV18 to TRBJ1-2, with 8 positions matching TRBD1. Germline V CDR1 and CDR2: KGHSH, LQKENI. V gave up 2 bases and J gave up 6 bases; unmatched junction bases: 2. This CDR3 contains 13 residues. CDR3 in amino acids: CASSPGQGHGYTF. The CDR3 DNA follows: TGTGCCAGCTCACCAGGACAGGGCCATGGCTACACCTTC.

CDR3 DNA: TGCAGCGTTGGTTCCCGGACAGGCGGCGTTGGCTACACCTTC. Encoded protein: CSVGSRTGGVGYTF. The chain links TRBV29-1 to TRBJ1-2; 7 positions match TRBD1. The junction had 12 bases not matched to a gene; V was cut back by 4 bases and J by 7 bases. The CDR3 runs to 14 residues. The germline V gene encodes CDR1 SQVTM and CDR2 ANQGSEA.

The J gene is TRBJ2-7, the V gene TRBV6-5; perhaps TRBD1 as D (6 bases). Trimming shortened V by 5 bases and J by 2 bases, and 16 bases separated the two germline ends. CDR3 length equals 15 residues. The germline gives CDR1 MNHEY, CDR2 SVGAGI. CDR3 DNA: TGTGCCAGCAGTCCCCGAACAGGGTTAACCTACGAGCAGTACTTC. Protein: CASSPRTGLTYEQYF.

This chain joins TRBV7-9 and TRBJ2-5, with D perhaps TRBD1 (6 bases). The germline V gene has CDR1 SEHNR and CDR2 FQNEAQ (reference sequence). This CDR3 comprises 14 residues. V was shortened by 5 bases and J by 2 bases, with 12 bases between the two germline ends. The CDR3 protein is CASSLTGTQETQYF. CDR3 in DNA: TGTGCCAGCAGCCTCACAGGGACACAAGAGACCCAGTACTTC.

To note about this clone: Other DNA sequences in this sample translate to the same CDR3. The chain is built from TRBV5-1 and TRBJ2-7, with 7 bases identical to TRBD1. Looked up from germline, CDR1 is SGHRS and CDR2 is YFSETQ. The V segment lost 0 bases and the J segment 2 bases; nucleotides outside the gene matches: 2. The CDR3 spans 14 residues. The CDR3 sequence is CASSLGTGPYEQYF. CDR3 in DNA: TGCGCCAGCAGCTTGGGGACAGGACCCTACGAGCAGTACTTC. The full variable domain, completed using reference TRBV5-1 and TRBJ2-7, is KAGVTQTPRYLIKTRGQQVTLSCSPISGHRSVSWYQQTPGQGLQFLFEYFSETQRNKGNFPGRFSGRQFSNSRSEMNVSTLELGDSALYLCASSLGTGPYEQYFGPGTRLTVT.

The V call is TRBV16, the J call TRBJ1-1; D is possibly TRBD1 (5 bases). The V end lost 4 bases, the J end lost 5 bases, and 8 bases lay between the germline ends. CDR3 length equals 12 residues. Germline V gives CDR1 KGHSY, CDR2 FQNENV. CDR3 nucleotides: TGTGCCAGCAGCCGATACAGGACTGAAGCTTTCTTT. Amino acid sequence: CASSRYRTEAFF.

The chain employs TRBV6-4 and TRBJ1-1; D gene uncertain. V lost 2 bases, J lost 4 bases, and 8 bases lay in between. The CDR3 length is 13 residues. Per germline, CDR1 MRHNA and CDR2 SNTAGT. DNA of the CDR3: TGTGCCAGCAGTGACAGGAGCAGCACTGAAGCTTTCTTT. Protein product: CASSDRSSTEAFF.

This sequence joins TRBV13 and TRBJ1-6; D may be TRBD1 (5 bases). The CDR3 is made up of 12 amino acids. Germline values: CDR1 PRHDT, CDR2 FYEKMQ (reference sequence). V was pared by 5 bases and J by 13 bases, with 12 bases between. The CDR3 region is CASSVRGLPLHF. The CDR3 DNA follows: TGTGCCAGCAGCGTTAGGGGACTCCCCCTCCACTTT.

As DNA, the CDR3 is TGTGCCAGCAGTGATTGGGGGCAAAACACTGAAGCTTTCTTT. Residues: CASSDWGQNTEAFF. This chain connects TRBV25-1 to TRBJ1-1, with a weak D call TRBD1 (6 bases). Trimming removed 3 bases from V and 2 bases from J, with 10 bases in between. The length of the CDR3 is 14 residues. Germline assignment: CDR1 MGHDK and CDR2 SYGVNS.

This clone was seen a handful of times. The chain uses TRBV27 and TRBJ1-5; weak D call: TRBD1 (5 bases). This CDR3 is 12 amino acids long. Between the trimmed V and J ends, which lost 3 bases and 16 bases, there was a span of 16 bases. The V gene's germline CDR1 is MNHEY and CDR2 SMNVEV (reference sequence). Here the CDR3 DNA reads TGTGCCAGCAGTTTGGACATGGTGGCACTACATTTT. Its protein product is CASSLDMVALHF.

The rearrangement uses TRBV7-2 and TRBJ1-6; 7 nucleotides align to TRBD1. This CDR3 spans 14 amino acids. The ends lost 5 bases at V and 9 bases at J; junction bases unmatched: 7. CDR1 is SGHTA, CDR2 FQGNSA, per germline. The chain's CDR3 is CASSQGGRGSPLHF. CDR3 in DNA: TGTGCCAGCAGCCAAGGGGGCAGAGGTTCACCCCTCCACTTT.

The chain combines TRBV5-6 with TRBJ2-7, with 10 bases matching TRBD1. The CDR3 has 14 residues. With 6 bases clipped from V and 7 bases from J, the junction kept 10 bases outside the gene matches. Per the germline V gene, CDR1 is SGHDT and CDR2 is YYEEEE. The DNA for the CDR3 is TGTGCCAGCAACCCCGGGACAGGGGCAGGTGAGCAGTACTTC. It translates to CASNPGTGAGEQYF.

This CDR3 is CASSGQGGNTIYF. The CDR3 DNA sequence: TGTGCCAGCAGCGGACAGGGGGGAAACACCATATATTTT. V usage is TRBV12-3 or TRBV12-4 and J usage is TRBJ1-3; 9 bases align to TRBD1. The CDR3 is 13 amino acids. With 6 bases clipped from V and 4 bases from J, the junction kept 1 base outside the gene matches.

The genes are TRBV29-1 and TRBJ2-1; D perhaps matches TRBD1 (6 bases). The CDR3 spans 12 residues. The V and J ends lost 4 bases and 5 bases respectively, with 9 bases between them. The germline V gene encodes CDR1 SQVTM and CDR2 ANQGSEA. CDR3 nucleotide sequence: TGCAGCGTTGGGTGGACAGACAATGAGCAGTTCTTC. It is translated as CSVGWTDNEQFF.